The present T cell receptor beta chain was sequenced within a study of blood T cell repertoires in COVID-19. In the study overall: PBMCs, B-cell-depleted T cells, or T cells were the source of the cDNA or gDNA that made up the material.

Here immunoSEQ multiplex PCR was the method, and the copy in TCRdb shows in-frame clones only, minus some. The sample has 200,000 or so clones; around 90% are singletons. Germline V gene sequence: CDR1 SNHLY, CDR2 FYNNEI. V lost 6 bases, J lost 5 bases, and 17 bases lay in between. This CDR3 is 15 amino acids long. This clone was seen just once. Sequencing used peripheral blood. This chain links TRBV2 with TRBJ1-5, with D possibly being TRBD1 (5 bases). This receptor was identified in a man in his sixties who had recovered from COVID-19. The CDR3 is CASRGGRASDQPQHF. For the CDR3, the DNA is TGTGCCAGCAGGGGCGGCAGGGCTTCCGATCAGCCCCAGCATTTT.